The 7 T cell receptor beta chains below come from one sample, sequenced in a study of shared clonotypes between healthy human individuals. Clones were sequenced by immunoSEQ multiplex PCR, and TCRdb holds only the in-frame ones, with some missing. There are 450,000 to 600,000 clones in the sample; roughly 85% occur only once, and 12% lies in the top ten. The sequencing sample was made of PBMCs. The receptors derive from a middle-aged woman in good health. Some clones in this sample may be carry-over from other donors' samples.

In nucleotides, the CDR3 is TGTGCCAGTAGTAGAGGGACAGGGGCGACTAATTCACCCCTCCACTTT. Protein sequence: CASSRGTGATNSPLHF. The J gene is TRBJ1-6, the V gene TRBV19, with 10 nucleotides matching TRBD1. The CDR3 contains 16 residues. V lost 4 bases to trimming and J lost 6 bases; unmatched junction nucleotides: 6. CDR1 LNHDA and CDR2 SQIVND come from the germline V gene (reference sequence).

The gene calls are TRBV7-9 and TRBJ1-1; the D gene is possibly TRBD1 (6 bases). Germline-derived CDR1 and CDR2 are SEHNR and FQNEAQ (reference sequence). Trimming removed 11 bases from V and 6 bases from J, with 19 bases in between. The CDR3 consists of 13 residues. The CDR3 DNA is TGTGCCGGGGGCGTTGGCAGGGTAGCTGAAGCTTTCTTT. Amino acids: CAGGVGRVAEAFF.

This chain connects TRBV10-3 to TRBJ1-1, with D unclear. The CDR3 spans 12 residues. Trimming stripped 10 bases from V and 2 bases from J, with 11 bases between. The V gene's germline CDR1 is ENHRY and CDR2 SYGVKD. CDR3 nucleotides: TGTGCCACCTCGGAGGGTAACACTGAAGCTTTCTTT. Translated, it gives CATSEGNTEAFF.

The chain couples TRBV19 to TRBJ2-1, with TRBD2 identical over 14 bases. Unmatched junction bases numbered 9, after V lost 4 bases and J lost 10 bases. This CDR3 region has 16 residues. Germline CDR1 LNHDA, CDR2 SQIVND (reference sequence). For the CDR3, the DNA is TGTGCCAGTAGTAGACGACTAGCGGGAGGGGCGTTGGAGCAGTTCTTC. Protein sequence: CASSRRLAGGALEQFF.

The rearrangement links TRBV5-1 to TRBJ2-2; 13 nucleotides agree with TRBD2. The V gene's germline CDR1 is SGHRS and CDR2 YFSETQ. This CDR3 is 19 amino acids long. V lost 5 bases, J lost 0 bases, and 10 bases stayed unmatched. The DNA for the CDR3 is TGCGCCAGCAGACCATCTGGACTAGCGGGAGACGCGAACACCGGGGAGCTGTTTTTT. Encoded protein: CASRPSGLAGDANTGELFF.

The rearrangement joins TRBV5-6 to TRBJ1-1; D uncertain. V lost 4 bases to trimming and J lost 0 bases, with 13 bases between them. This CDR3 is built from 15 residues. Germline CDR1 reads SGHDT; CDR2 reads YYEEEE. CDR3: CASSHQRNLNTEAFF. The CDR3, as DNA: TGTGCCAGCAGCCACCAAAGGAACTTGAACACTGAAGCTTTCTTT.

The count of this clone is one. CDR3 nucleotide sequence: TGTGCCAGCAGTTATAGAGGCTATGGCTACACCTTC. It codes for CASSYRGYGYTF. The chain joins TRBV6-5 to TRBJ1-2; no firm D call. The CDR3 loop spans 12 amino acids. Trimming stripped 3 bases from V and 4 bases from J, with 6 bases between. CDR1 is MNHEY and CDR2 is SVGAGI in the germline V gene.